What follows is one T cell receptor beta chain and its context. This entry belongs to a study of blood T cell repertoires in COVID-19. Overall study context: Sources were T cells, B-cell-depleted T cells, or PBMCs; the material itself was cDNA or gDNA.

Per the original data handling: Reference gene primer amplification yielded estimated nucleated cell counts. The method was immunoSEQ multiplex PCR; TCRdb's version includes in-frame clones alone and lacks a portion of them. For V, J and clone size, that table is used; D and trimming come from the DNA. This sample carries 240,000 or so clones, approximately 83% of them seen once, and the ten largest clones take just over 3%. Germline V gene lookup returns CDR1 SGHTA and CDR2 FQGNSA. V dropped 1 base and J dropped 3 bases, with 15 bases sitting between them. The CDR3 runs 16 residues. This sequence joins TRBV7-2 and TRBJ2-5; D is uncertain. This TCR came from a woman aged 30 to 39 who had recovered from COVID-19. The sequenced sample was peripheral blood. CDR3 DNA sequence: TGTGCCAGCAGCTTAGGTCTCTCGAGGCTTAAAGAGACCCAGTACTTC. This sequence encodes CASSLGLSRLKETQYF.